This is a list of T cell receptor beta chains from one sample in a study of cytomegalovirus exposure and HLA in healthy donors. The method was immunoSEQ multiplex PCR; TCRdb's version includes in-frame clones alone and lacks a portion of them. The table has 130,000 to 150,000 clones, roughly 80% seen once. The specimen was PBMCs. These receptors all come from a male donor in good health and CMV-seronegative. The CDR3 runs from the conserved cysteine through the conserved F or W. A D gene is named only where the DNA matches it firmly. Clone size appears in some rows only: once, few, many, or a class for an expanded clone.

J	D	V	size	CDR3	DNA
TRBJ1-1	TRBD1	TRBV7-9	NA	CASREGQANTEAFF	TGTGCCAGCAGGGAAGGACAGGCTAACACTGAAGCTTTCTTT
TRBJ1-2	NA	TRBV6-1	NA	CASSEVQFYGYTF	TGTGCCAGCAGTGAAGTGCAGTTCTATGGCTACACCTTC
TRBJ2-3	TRBD2	TRBV9	NA	CASSVPTSGGSDTQYF	TGTGCCAGCAGCGTTCCGACTAGCGGGGGTTCAGATACGCAGTATTTT
TRBJ2-5	NA	TRBV4-1	NA	CASSQASQETQYF	TGCGCCAGCAGCCAGGCCAGCCAAGAGACCCAGTACTTC
TRBJ2-3	NA	TRBV18	once	CASSPLVPRTQYF	TGTGCCAGCTCACCACTAGTTCCCCGGACGCAGTATTTT
TRBJ2-3	NA	TRBV4-3	NA	CASSQTLWAGSQDTQYF	TGCGCCAGCAGCCAAACCCTCTGGGCGGGATCCCAGGATACGCAGTATTTT
TRBJ2-7	NA	TRBV5-1	once	CASSYRGPAYEQYF	TGCGCCAGCAGCTATAGGGGCCCGGCCTACGAGCAGTACTTC
TRBJ2-7	TRBD1	TRBV5-1	NA	CASSPGTGGWYEQYF	TGCGCCAGCAGCCCGGGGACAGGGGGTTGGTACGAGCAGTACTTC
TRBJ2-2	TRBD1	TRBV27	NA	CASRTLYSLTGAPTGELFF	TGTGCCAGCAGGACCCTTTATTCTCTGACAGGGGCGCCCACCGGGGAGCTGTTTTTT
TRBJ2-3	TRBD1	TRBV27	NA	CASIPRQGAGTDTQYF	TGTGCCAGCATCCCGAGACAGGGGGCAGGCACAGATACGCAGTATTTT
TRBJ1-3	NA	TRBV5-6	NA	CASSLDRVSGNTIYF	TGTGCCAGCAGCTTGGACAGGGTCTCTGGAAACACCATATATTTT
TRBJ2-7	TRBD2	TRBV2	NA	CATKTSVGSYEQYF	TGTGCCACCAAGACTAGCGTGGGCTCCTACGAGCAGTACTTC
TRBJ1-6	TRBD1	TRBV6-1	NA	CASSSYRGNSPLHF	TGTGCCAGCTCGAGTTACAGGGGTAATTCACCCCTCCACTTT
TRBJ2-7	NA	TRBV7-9	NA	CSSSPGWEFFEQYF	TGTTCCAGCAGCCCGGGGTGGGAATTTTTCGAGCAGTACTTC
TRBJ2-1	TRBD2	TRBV2	few	CASRASLAGGNNEQFF	TGTGCCAGCAGGGCATCACTAGCGGGGGGGAACAATGAGCAGTTCTTC
TRBJ2-2	NA	TRBV11-3	NA	CASSLRGNGELFF	TGTGCCAGCAGCTTACGGGGGAACGGGGAGCTGTTTTTT
TRBJ2-6	TRBD2	TRBV7-2	NA	CASSLVPSGGLVGANVLTF	TGTGCCAGCAGCTTAGTGCCTAGCGGGGGACTTGTCGGGGCCAACGTCCTGACTTTC
TRBJ1-1	NA	TRBV7-2	NA	CASSLEGHQNTEAFF	TGTGCCAGCAGCTTAGAGGGACACCAGAACACTGAAGCTTTCTTT
TRBJ1-1	NA	TRBV19	NA	CASSIDRGTEAFF	TGTGCCAGTAGTATAGATCGGGGCACTGAAGCTTTCTTT
TRBJ1-6	TRBD1	TRBV11-2	NA	CASSHPGQFPSPLHF	TGTGCCAGCAGCCACCCGGGACAGTTCCCCTCGCCCCTCCACTTT
TRBJ1-2	NA	TRBV4-1	NA	CASSQFPTGSYYGYTF	TGCGCCAGCAGCCAATTCCCCACAGGGAGCTACTATGGCTACACCTTC
TRBJ1-2	TRBD1	TRBV19	NA	CASSPTGCGYTF	TGTGCCAGTAGTCCGACAGGGTGTGGCTACACCTTC
TRBJ2-7	NA	TRBV7-8	NA	CASSPQGPSYEQYF	TGTGCCAGCAGCCCCCAGGGGCCGTCCTACGAGCAGTACTTC
TRBJ1-3	NA	TRBV19	NA	CASSIPGTGNTIYF	TGTGCCAGTAGTATTCCGGGGACTGGAAACACCATATATTTT
TRBJ2-7	NA	TRBV5-1	NA	CASSDYLEWGDSSYEQYF	TGCGCCAGCTCTGACTACCTTGAATGGGGGGATAGCTCCTACGAGCAGTACTTC
TRBJ1-5	NA	TRBV19	once	CASSISSNQPQHF	TGTGCCAGTAGTATTTCGTCCAATCAGCCCCAGCATTTT
TRBJ2-1	TRBD2	TRBV7-3	NA	CASSLTPGGSSYNEQFF	TGTGCCAGCAGCTTAACTCCGGGCGGGAGCTCCTACAATGAGCAGTTCTTC
TRBJ1-3	TRBD1	TRBV5-4	NA	CASSPGQGMAGNTIYF	TGTGCCAGCAGCCCCGGACAGGGGATGGCTGGAAACACCATATATTTT
TRBJ1-4	NA	TRBV5-1	NA	CASSLGGQTEKLFF	TGCGCCAGCAGCTTGGGGGGACAAACTGAAAAACTGTTTTTT
TRBJ2-1	NA	TRBV5-4	few	CASSPRTEKQFF	TGTGCCAGCAGCCCCCGGACAGAAAAGCAGTTCTTC
TRBJ2-7	NA	TRBV6-5	NA	CASSYSTKGVEYF	TGTGCCAGCAGTTACTCGACCAAGGGAGTCGAGTACTTC
TRBJ1-4	TRBD1	TRBV7-4	NA	CASSIDHQTGMDEKLFF	TGTGCCAGCAGCATAGACCACCAGACAGGGATGGATGAAAAACTGTTTTTT